This entry lists 13 T cell receptor beta chains sequenced from one sample in a study of shared clonotypes between healthy human individuals (dated by TCRdb to the early 2020s). The library was generated by the immunoSEQ multiplex PCR assay. Held by TCRdb, this immuneACCESS table contains in-frame sequences only and omits some clones. Under half of the omission traces to an unresolved V gene where checked; the cause of the rest is unknown. For this sample the table gives millions of clones, of which 93% were detected only once. The top ten clonotypes cover approximately 0.4% of the sample. The source material was naive CD4+ T cells from PBMCs. The sample's cell subset or site label is to be understood as: CD45RA+ positively selected. Source of these receptors: a young man in good health. Some clones in this sample may be carry-over from other donors' samples.

The genes are TRBV19 and TRBJ2-1, with 9 bases lining up with TRBD2. This CDR3 region has 15 residues. V trimming: 8 bases; J trimming: 4 bases; junction bases outside the gene matches: 9. Germline CDR1 LNHDA, CDR2 SQIVND (reference sequence). The CDR3 DNA is TGTGCCAGTTCCCTACTAGCGGGTACATACAATGAGCAGTTCTTC. This gives the protein CASSLLAGTYNEQFF.

On this clone itself: Other DNA sequences of this sample code for an identical CDR3. The chain links TRBV28 to TRBJ2-7; D remains ambiguous. The CDR3 runs 12 residues. Germline CDR1 is MDHEN and CDR2 is SYDVKM. V gave up 4 bases and J gave up 4 bases, with 8 bases separating them. The CDR3 region has the DNA TGTGCCAGCAGTTCCCGGGCTTACGAGCAGTACTTC. It specifies CASSSRAYEQYF. The full variable domain, rest sourced from reference TRBV28 and TRBJ2-7, is DVKVTQSSRYLVKRTGEKVFLECVQDMDHENMFWYRQDPGLGLRLIYFSYDVKMKEKGDIPEGYSVSREKKERFSLILESASTNQTSMYLCASSSRAYEQYFGPGTRLTVT.

The V and J genes are TRBV4-1 and TRBJ2-7; TRBD1 aligns across 9 bases. Trimming removed 0 bases from V and 5 bases from J; junction bases left unmatched: 5. CDR1 MGHRA and CDR2 YSYEKL come from the germline V gene. This CDR3 region has 15 residues. In DNA form, the CDR3 reads TGCGCCAGCAGCCAAGATGGTAGACAGGGGGACGAGCAGTACTTC. This gives the protein CASSQDGRQGDEQYF.

The chain uses TRBV6-1 and TRBJ1-5; 7 bases agree with TRBD1. CDR1 MNHNS and CDR2 SASEGT come from the germline V gene. The J segment lost 0 bases and the V segment lost 2 bases, leaving 4 bases of the junction unmatched. CDR3 length: 16 residues. The CDR3 is CASSERGLISNQPQHF. CDR3 in DNA: TGTGCCAGCAGTGAAAGGGGGCTGATTAGCAATCAGCCCCAGCATTTT.

The rearrangement uses TRBV27 and TRBJ2-2, with 7 bases fitting TRBD2. CDR1 and CDR2 from the germline V gene are MNHEY and SMNVEV (reference sequence). This CDR3 is built from 13 residues. The trim removed 8 bases at V and 8 bases at J, leaving 8 bases unmatched. The CDR3 sequence: CASPREGKGELFF. CDR3 bases: TGTGCCAGCCCCAGGGAGGGGAAAGGGGAGCTGTTTTTT.

The genes are TRBV6-5 and TRBJ1-4, with TRBD1 matching 9 bases. The CDR3 extends over 15 amino acids. Germline CDR1 MNHEY, CDR2 SVGAGI. The V segment lost 6 bases and the J segment 3 bases; nucleotides outside the gene matches: 5. CDR3 in DNA: TGTGCCAGCAGACGACAGGGGGAACCTAATGAAAAACTGTTTTTT. Residues: CASRRQGEPNEKLFF.

The V call is TRBV29-1, the J call TRBJ1-1; D might be TRBD1 (6 bases). Germline V CDR1 and CDR2: SQVTM, ANQGSEA. The CDR3 extends over 14 amino acids. Deletions cut 5 bases from V and 6 bases from J, with 19 bases between. CDR3 DNA: TGCAGCGTTTGTAAACAGTCACAGGGCGCTGAAGCTTTCTTT. Translation: CSVCKQSQGAEAFF.

The rearrangement joins TRBV28 to TRBJ2-2, with 14 bases aligning to TRBD2. The V gene end was trimmed by 0 bases and the J gene end by 1 base; junction bases not matched to a gene: 1. In germline, CDR1 is MDHEN, CDR2 SYDVKM. The CDR3 loop spans 18 amino acids. The CDR3 here is CASSLWGLAGENTGELFF. DNA of the CDR3: TGTGCCAGCAGTTTATGGGGACTAGCGGGAGAGAACACCGGGGAGCTGTTTTTT.

The chain employs TRBV7-7 and TRBJ2-5; D tentatively fits TRBD1 or TRBD2 (5 bases each). CDR1 is SSHAT, CDR2 FNYEAQ, per germline (reference sequence). Between the trimmed V and J ends, which lost 4 bases and 5 bases, there was a span of 11 bases. The length of the CDR3 is 13 residues. The CDR3 protein is CASSSGGEETQYF. In DNA form, the CDR3 reads TGTGCCAGCAGCTCTGGGGGTGAGGAGACCCAGTACTTC.

This clone was seen just once. The CDR3 region is CASSYPGTTNTGELFF. CDR3 DNA: TGTGCCAGCAGCTACCCCGGGACTACCAACACCGGGGAGCTGTTTTTT. This chain joins TRBV5-8 and TRBJ2-2; 7 bases fit TRBD2. Germline CDR1 is SGHTS and CDR2 is YDEGEE. The CDR3 spans 16 residues. The trim removed 3 bases at V and 2 bases at J, leaving 7 bases unmatched. Supplemented by reference TRBV5-8 and TRBJ2-2, the full variable domain reads EAGVTQSPTHLIKTRGQQATLRCSPISGHTSVYWYQQALGLGLQFLLWYDEGEERNRGNFPPRFSGRQFPNYSSELNVNALELEDSALYLCASSYPGTTNTGELFFGEGSRLTVL.

The rearrangement links TRBV28 to TRBJ2-1; 7 nucleotides line up with TRBD1. J lost 0 bases, V lost 6 bases, and 5 bases had no gene match. Germline V gene sequence: CDR1 MDHEN, CDR2 SYDVKM. This CDR3 is 15 amino acids long. For the CDR3, the DNA is TGTGCCAGCAGCTACAGGGGAAACTCCTACAATGAGCAGTTCTTC. Encoded protein: CASSYRGNSYNEQFF.

J is TRBJ1-2 and V is TRBV9; D is perhaps TRBD1 (5 bases). V gave up 0 bases and J gave up 4 bases, with 10 bases separating them. This CDR3 has 14 residues. Germline V gene sequence: CDR1 SGDLS, CDR2 YYNGEE. CDR3 in amino acids: CASSVDGRAYGYTF. The CDR3 nucleotides read TGTGCCAGCAGCGTAGACGGCAGGGCCTATGGCTACACCTTC.

Regarding this clone: The sample holds other DNA sequences that translate to the same CDR3. The chain links TRBV4-3 to TRBJ2-2; possibly TRBD2 for D (6 bases). The CDR3 is 14 residues long. The germline V gene encodes CDR1 LGHNA and CDR2 YSLEER. Trimming stripped 0 bases from V and 5 bases from J, with 7 bases between. The CDR3 here is CASSQDGGTGELFF. The CDR3 DNA reads TGCGCCAGCAGCCAAGATGGGGGGACCGGGGAGCTGTTTTTT.